What follows are 6 T cell receptor beta chains derived from one specimen sequenced in a study of graft-versus-host responses after intestinal transplantation (dated by TCRdb to 2020 to 2022). This specimen's time point label, interpreted: cells obtained before transplantation from donor or recipient. The library was generated by the immunoSEQ multiplex PCR assay. Held by TCRdb, this immuneACCESS table contains in-frame sequences only and omits some clones. Under half of the omission traces to an unresolved V gene where checked; the cause of the rest is unknown. The sample profile shows just over 70,000 clones; about 87% of them were found once. 0.39% of the sample lies in the top ten. Their antigens remain unidentified. The starting material was unstimulated CD4+ T cells sorted from spleen or lymph node cells, obtained before transplant. The receptors originated from a human donor who was the organ donor for an intestinal transplant.

The count of this clone is one. The chain carries TRBV10-3 and TRBJ2-5, with TRBD2 matching over 8 bases. V shed 0 bases and J 5 bases; nucleotides not matched to a gene: 11. Germline V CDR1 and CDR2: ENHRY, SYGVKD. The CDR3 runs 17 residues. CDR3: CAISESRLAGGSETQYF. CDR3 DNA sequence: TGTGCCATCAGTGAGTCGAGGCTAGCGGGCGGGAGCGAGACCCAGTACTTC.

V and J are TRBV5-1 and TRBJ2-5; TRBD1 matches 8 bases. Germline V gene data show CDR1 as SGHRS and CDR2 as YFSETQ. The CDR3 totals 13 residues. V trimming: 2 bases; J trimming: 5 bases; junction bases outside the gene matches: 2. This chain's CDR3 is CASSFRGQETQYF. CDR3 nucleotides: TGCGCCAGCAGCTTCAGGGGGCAGGAGACCCAGTACTTC. Full variable domain (missing parts from reference TRBV5-1 and TRBJ2-5): KAGVTQTPRYLIKTRGQQVTLSCSPISGHRSVSWYQQTPGQGLQFLFEYFSETQRNKGNFPGRFSGRQFSNSRSEMNVSTLELGDSALYLCASSFRGQETQYFGPGTRLLVL.

The genes are TRBV19 and TRBJ1-5; D may be TRBD1 (6 bases). Germline lookup yields CDR1 LNHDA and CDR2 SQIVND (reference sequence). Trimming took off 2 bases at V and 4 bases at J, with 12 bases between the two ends. The CDR3 covers 15 residues. The CDR3 spells CASSISGQSNQPQHF. The CDR3, as DNA: TGTGCCAGTAGTATATCGGGACAATCGAATCAGCCCCAGCATTTT.

This clone was observed a few times. The chain joins TRBV19 to TRBJ1-5; possibly TRBD1 for D (6 bases). The germline V and J ends were trimmed by 8 bases and 0 bases, with 17 bases remaining between them. CDR3 length: 16 amino acids. Germline CDR1 LNHDA, CDR2 SQIVND (reference sequence). The CDR3: CASYQGTLNSNQPQHF. CDR3 nucleotide sequence: TGTGCCAGTTATCAGGGGACGTTGAATAGCAATCAGCCCCAGCATTTT.

V and J are TRBV10-1 and TRBJ2-7, with TRBD2 matching 7 bases. The germline V gene has CDR1 WNHNN and CDR2 SYGVQD (reference sequence). The CDR3 extends over 17 amino acids. Unmatched junction bases numbered 8, after V lost 0 bases and J lost 0 bases. The CDR3 DNA is TGCGCCAGCAGTGAGTCCCGGGGAGCGGGGAGCTCCTACGAGCAGTACGTC. Translated, it gives CASSESRGAGSSYEQYV.

The V gene is TRBV7-9, the J gene TRBJ1-4; 7 nucleotides line up with TRBD1. There are 14 residues in the CDR3. CDR1 is SEHNR, CDR2 FQNEAQ, per germline (reference sequence). Trimming at V came to 3 bases and at J to 8 bases, leaving 6 bases not matched to a gene. The chain's CDR3 is CASSLGQLGEKLFF. DNA of the CDR3: TGTGCCAGCAGCTTGGGACAGCTCGGAGAAAAACTGTTTTTT.